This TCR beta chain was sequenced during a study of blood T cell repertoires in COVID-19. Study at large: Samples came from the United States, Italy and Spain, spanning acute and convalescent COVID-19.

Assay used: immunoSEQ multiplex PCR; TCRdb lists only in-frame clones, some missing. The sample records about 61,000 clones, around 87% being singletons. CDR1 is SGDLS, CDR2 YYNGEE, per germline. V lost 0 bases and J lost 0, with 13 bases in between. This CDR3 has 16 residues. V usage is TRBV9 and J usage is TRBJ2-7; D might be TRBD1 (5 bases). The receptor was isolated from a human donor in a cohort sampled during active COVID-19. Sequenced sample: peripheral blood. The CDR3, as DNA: TGTGCCAGCAGCGTAGCTCAGGGTTCCAGCTCCTACGAGCAGTACTTC. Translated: CASSVAQGSSSYEQYF.